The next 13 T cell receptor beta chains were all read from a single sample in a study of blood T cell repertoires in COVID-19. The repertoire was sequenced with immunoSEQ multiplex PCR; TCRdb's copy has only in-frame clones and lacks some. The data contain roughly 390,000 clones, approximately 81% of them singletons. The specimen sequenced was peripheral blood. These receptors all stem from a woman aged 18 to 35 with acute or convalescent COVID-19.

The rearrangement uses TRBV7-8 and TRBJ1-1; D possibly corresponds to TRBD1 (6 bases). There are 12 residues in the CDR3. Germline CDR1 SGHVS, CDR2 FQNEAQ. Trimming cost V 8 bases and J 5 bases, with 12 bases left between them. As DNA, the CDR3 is TGTGCCAGCCGTACAGGGCGGACTGAAGCTTTCTTT. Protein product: CASRTGRTEAFF. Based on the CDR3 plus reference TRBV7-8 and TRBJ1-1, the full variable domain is GAGVSQSPRYKVAKRGQDVALRCDPISGHVSLFWYQQALGQGPEFLTYFQNEAQLDKSGLPSDRFFAERPEGSVSTLKIQRTQQEDSAVYLCASRTGRTEAFFGQGTRLTVV.

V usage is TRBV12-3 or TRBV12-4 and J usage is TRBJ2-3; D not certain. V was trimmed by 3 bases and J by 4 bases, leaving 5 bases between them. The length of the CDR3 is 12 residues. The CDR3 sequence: CASSLGADTQYF. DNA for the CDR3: TGTGCCAGCAGTTTGGGCGCAGATACGCAGTATTTT.

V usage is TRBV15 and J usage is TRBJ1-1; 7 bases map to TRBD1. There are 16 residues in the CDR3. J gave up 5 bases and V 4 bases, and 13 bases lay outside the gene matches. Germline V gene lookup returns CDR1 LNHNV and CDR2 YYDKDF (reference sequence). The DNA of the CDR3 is TGTGCCACCAGCATACCTAGGGGTTCAGGGGGGACTGAAGCTTTCTTT. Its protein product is CATSIPRGSGGTEAFF.

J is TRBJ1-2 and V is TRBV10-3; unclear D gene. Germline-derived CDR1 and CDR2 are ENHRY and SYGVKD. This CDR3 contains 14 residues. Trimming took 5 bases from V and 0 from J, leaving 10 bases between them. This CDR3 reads CAISPAQANYGYTF. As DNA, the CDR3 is TGTGCCATCAGTCCTGCCCAGGCTAACTATGGCTACACCTTC.

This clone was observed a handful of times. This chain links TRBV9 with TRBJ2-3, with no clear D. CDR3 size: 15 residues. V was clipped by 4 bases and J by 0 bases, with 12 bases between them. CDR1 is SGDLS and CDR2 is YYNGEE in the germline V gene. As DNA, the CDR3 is TGTGCCAGCAGCAAGATGCCTATTAGCACAGATACGCAGTATTTT. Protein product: CASSKMPISTDTQYF.

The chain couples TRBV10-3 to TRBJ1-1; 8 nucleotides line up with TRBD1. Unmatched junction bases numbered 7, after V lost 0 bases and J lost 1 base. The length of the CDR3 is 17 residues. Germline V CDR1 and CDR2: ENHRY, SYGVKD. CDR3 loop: CAISESRPTGANTEAFF. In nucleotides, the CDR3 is TGTGCCATCAGTGAGTCCCGCCCGACAGGGGCGAACACTGAAGCTTTCTTT.

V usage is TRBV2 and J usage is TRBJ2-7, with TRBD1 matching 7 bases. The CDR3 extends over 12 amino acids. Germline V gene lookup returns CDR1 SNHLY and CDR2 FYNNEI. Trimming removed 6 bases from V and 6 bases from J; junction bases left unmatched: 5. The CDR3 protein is CASRRTGAEQYF. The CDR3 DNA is TGTGCCAGCAGGCGTACAGGGGCCGAGCAGTACTTC.

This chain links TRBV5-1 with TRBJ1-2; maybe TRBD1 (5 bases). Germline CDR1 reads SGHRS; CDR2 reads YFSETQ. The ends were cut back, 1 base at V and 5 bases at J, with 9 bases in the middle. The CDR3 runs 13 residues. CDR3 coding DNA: TGCGCCAGCAGCTTGTCTGGGGCATATGGCTACACCTTC. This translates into CASSLSGAYGYTF.

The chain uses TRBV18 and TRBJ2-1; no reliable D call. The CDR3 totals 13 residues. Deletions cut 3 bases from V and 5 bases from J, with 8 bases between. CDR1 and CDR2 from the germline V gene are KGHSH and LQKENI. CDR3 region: CASSPARNNEQFF. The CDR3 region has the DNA TGTGCCAGCTCACCTGCGAGGAACAATGAGCAGTTCTTC.

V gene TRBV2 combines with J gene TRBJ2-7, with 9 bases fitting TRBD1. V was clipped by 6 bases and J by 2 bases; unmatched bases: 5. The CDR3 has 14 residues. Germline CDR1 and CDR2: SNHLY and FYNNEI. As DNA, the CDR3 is TGTGCCAGCAGGATGGGACAGGGAACCTACGAGCAGTACTTC. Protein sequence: CASRMGQGTYEQYF.

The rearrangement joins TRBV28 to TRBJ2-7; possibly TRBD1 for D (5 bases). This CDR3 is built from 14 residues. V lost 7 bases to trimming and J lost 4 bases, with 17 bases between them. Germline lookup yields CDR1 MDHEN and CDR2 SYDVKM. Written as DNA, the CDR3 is TGTGCCAGCATCCGCGGTACCAAGGGGTACGAGCAGTACTTC. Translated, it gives CASIRGTKGYEQYF.

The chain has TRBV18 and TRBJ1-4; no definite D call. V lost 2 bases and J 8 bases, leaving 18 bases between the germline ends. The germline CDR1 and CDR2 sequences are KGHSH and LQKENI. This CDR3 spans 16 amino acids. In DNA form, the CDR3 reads TGTGCCAGCTCACCAGGTGGTGCGGCGGGCCGGGAAAAACTGTTTTTT. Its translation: CASSPGGAAGREKLFF.

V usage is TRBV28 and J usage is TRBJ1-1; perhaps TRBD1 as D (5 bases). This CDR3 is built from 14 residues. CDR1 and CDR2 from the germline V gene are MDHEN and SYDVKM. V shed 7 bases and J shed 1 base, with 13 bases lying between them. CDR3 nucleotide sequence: TGTGCCAGCAAGACCACGACAGCGAACACTGAAGCTTTCTTT. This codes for CASKTTTANTEAFF. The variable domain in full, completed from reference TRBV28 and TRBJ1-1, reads DVKVTQSSRYLVKRTGEKVFLECVQDMDHENMFWYRQDPGLGLRLIYFSYDVKMKEKGDIPEGYSVSREKKERFSLILESASTNQTSMYLCASKTTTANTEAFFGQGTRLTVV.